The 22 T cell receptor beta chains presented below share a single source sample, sequenced in a study of immunodeficiency. Clones were read by immunoSEQ multiplex PCR, and TCRdb kept only the in-frame ones, dropping some. The data show roughly 2,000 clones, roughly 86% seen once. Study-wide findings and caveats: Patients and controls had similar CD4+ T cell V-J pairing and entropy.

These TCRs are of unknown antigen specificity. Sequenced sample: CD4+ T cells from blood. The receptors here all came from a girl aged 5 to 17 with POLD1 deficiency.

The chain recombines TRBV6-5 with TRBJ2-7; maybe TRBD2 (6 bases). There are 14 residues in the CDR3. Per the germline V gene, CDR1 is MNHEY and CDR2 is SVGAGI. Trimming removed 4 bases from V and 3 bases from J, with 13 bases in between. This CDR3 reads CASSLGGGIYEQYF. The CDR3 bases are TGTGCCAGCAGTTTAGGTGGGGGGATCTACGAGCAGTACTTC.

The rearrangement uses TRBV28 and TRBJ1-6; D gene uncertain. Trimming took off 10 bases at V and 9 bases at J, with 19 bases between the two ends. Germline assignment: CDR1 MDHEN and CDR2 SYDVKM. This CDR3 has 14 amino acids. This CDR3 reads CATRLGSGGSPLHF. In DNA form, the CDR3 reads TGTGCCACCAGGTTGGGCAGCGGCGGTTCACCCCTCCACTTT. Drawing the rest from reference TRBV28 and TRBJ1-6, the complete variable domain is DVKVTQSSRYLVKRTGEKVFLECVQDMDHENMFWYRQDPGLGLRLIYFSYDVKMKEKGDIPEGYSVSREKKERFSLILESASTNQTSMYLCATRLGSGGSPLHFGNGTRLTVT.

This sequence joins TRBV5-4 and TRBJ1-3; TRBD1 agrees at 7 bases. The CDR3 length is 16 residues. V shed 1 base and J 0 bases; nucleotides not matched to a gene: 4. CDR1 and CDR2 from the germline V gene are SGHNT and YYREEE (reference sequence). This chain's CDR3 is CASSLSGTVSGNTIYF. DNA for the CDR3: TGTGCCAGCAGCTTGTCCGGGACAGTCTCTGGAAACACCATATATTTT. The full variable domain, in which reference TRBV5-4 and TRBJ1-3 provide the parts outside the CDR3, is ETGVTQSPTHLIKTRGQQVTLRCSSQSGHNTVSWYQQALGQGPQFIFQYYREEENGRGNFPPRFSGLQFPNYSSELNVNALELDDSALYLCASSLSGTVSGNTIYFGEGSWLTVV.

The chain uses TRBV15 and TRBJ2-3; D gene ambiguous. The CDR3 has 12 residues. Germline loops: CDR1 LNHNV, CDR2 YYDKDF (reference sequence). Trimming shortened V by 5 bases and J by 8 bases, and 11 bases separated the two germline ends. The CDR3 region is CATSVYSSTQYF. CDR3 coding DNA: TGTGCCACCAGCGTATACAGCAGTACGCAGTATTTT.

The chain uses TRBV7-9 and TRBJ2-7, with TRBD1 as a possible D gene (6 bases). Germline CDR1 is SEHNR and CDR2 is FQNEAQ (reference sequence). CDR3 length equals 14 residues. Trimming removed 1 base from V and 2 bases from J, with 9 bases in between. Here the CDR3 reads CASSLGQGTYEQYF. DNA for the CDR3: TGTGCCAGCAGCTTAGGTCAGGGGACCTACGAGCAGTACTTC.

The gene calls are TRBV2 and TRBJ2-5; perhaps TRBD1 as D (6 bases). Germline CDR1 and CDR2: SNHLY and FYNNEI. This CDR3 region has 14 residues. Trimming removed 3 bases from V and 4 bases from J, with 12 bases in between. CDR3 bases: TGTGCCAGCAGTGAGGGGGCTTTGGGAGAGACCCAGTACTTC. Translating it yields CASSEGALGETQYF. Full variable domain (rest looked up from reference TRBV2 and TRBJ2-5): EPEVTQTPSHQVTQMGQEVILRCVPISNHLYFYWYRQILGQKVEFLVSFYNNEISEKSEIFDDQFSVERPDGSNFTLKIRSTKLEDSAMYFCASSEGALGETQYFGPGTRLLVL.

The chain joins TRBV7-9 to TRBJ2-5, with a weak D call TRBD1 (6 bases). Germline CDR1 and CDR2: SEHNR and FQNEAQ (reference sequence). The CDR3 is 13 amino acids. V was pared by 0 bases and J by 13 bases, with 15 bases between. CDR3 sequence: CASSLAPLGARYF. The DNA of the CDR3 is TGTGCCAGCAGCTTAGCCCCCCTGGGGGCGCGGTACTTC.

This chain uses TRBV19 with TRBJ2-1, with 12 bases identical to TRBD2. The CDR3 sequence is 17 residues long. V gave up 5 bases and J gave up 2 bases; unmatched junction bases: 7. Germline CDR1 reads LNHDA; CDR2 reads SQIVND (reference sequence). CDR3 bases: TGTGCCAGTAGTGGAGGACTAGCGGGGTGGACCTACAATGAGCAGTTCTTC. As protein: CASSGGLAGWTYNEQFF.

Only one count was recorded for this clone. V is TRBV23-1 and J is TRBJ1-1; maybe TRBD1 (5 bases). TRBV23-1 is designated an ORF whose function remains uncertain. There are 12 residues in the CDR3. The V gene lost 4 bases and the J gene lost 9 bases, with 12 bases spanning the gap. The DNA of the CDR3 is TGCGCCAGCAGTCTCCCCGGGACCCAAGCTTTCTTT. Amino acid sequence: CASSLPGTQAFF.

The gene calls are TRBV28 and TRBJ2-1, with D perhaps matching TRBD2 (5 bases). Trimming left V 3 bases short and J 7 bases short, with 13 bases between. This CDR3 has 14 residues. From germline, CDR1 is MDHEN and CDR2 SYDVKM. CDR3 protein: CASSFRTRRNEQFF. CDR3 DNA: TGTGCCAGCAGTTTCCGGACCCGGAGGAATGAGCAGTTCTTC.

This clone was counted a few times. V is TRBV2 and J is TRBJ1-5, with D tentatively TRBD1 (5 bases). The CDR3 covers 13 residues. Trimming cost V 7 bases and J 4 bases, with 11 bases left between them. Germline V gene data show CDR1 as SNHLY and CDR2 as FYNNEI. DNA of the CDR3: TGTGCCAGCACTTTGACAGCGAATCAGCCCCAGCATTTT. Encoded protein: CASTLTANQPQHF.

This chain joins TRBV19 and TRBJ2-7; D not certain. Germline V CDR1 and CDR2: LNHDA, SQIVND (reference sequence). The CDR3 spans 14 residues. The V end was cut by 3 bases, the J end by 0 bases, with 9 bases between. In DNA form, the CDR3 reads TGTGCCAGTAGTATTAACGACAACTCCTACGAGCAGTACTTC. Protein: CASSINDNSYEQYF. The entire variable domain, with the rest obtained from reference TRBV19 and TRBJ2-7, is as follows: DGGITQSPKYLFRKEGQNVTLSCEQNLNHDAMYWYRQDPGQGLRLIYYSQIVNDFQKGDIAEGYSVSREKKESFPLTVTSAQKNPTAFYLCASSINDNSYEQYFGPGTRLTVT.

This sequence joins TRBV2 and TRBJ2-5; 13 bases align to TRBD2. The CDR3 is made up of 15 amino acids. CDR1 is SNHLY, CDR2 FYNNEI, per germline. V gave up 6 bases and J gave up 4 bases; unmatched junction bases: 5. DNA of the CDR3: TGTGCCAGCAGCTCGACTAGCGGGAGGCGAGAGACCCAGTACTTC. Residues: CASSSTSGRRETQYF.

This clone was counted a few times. The V and J genes are TRBV29-1 and TRBJ2-7, with 9 bases identical to TRBD1. The ends lost 6 bases at V and 4 bases at J; junction bases unmatched: 7. The CDR3 is made up of 13 amino acids. The germline gives CDR1 SQVTM, CDR2 ANQGSEA. The CDR3 DNA follows: TGCAGCGTCCCGGGACAGGGCAATTACGAGCAGTACTTC. Translating gives CSVPGQGNYEQYF.

The gene calls are TRBV5-1 and TRBJ2-4, with 9 bases lining up with TRBD2. J was trimmed by 8 bases and V by 1 base; bases with no gene match: 4. The V gene's germline CDR1 is SGHRS and CDR2 YFSETQ. The CDR3 runs to 14 residues. As DNA, the CDR3 is TGCGCCAGCAGCTTGTTTGCGGGAGGGGACATTCAGTACTTC. Encoded protein: CASSLFAGGDIQYF.

The V and J genes are TRBV10-1 and TRBJ2-5, with 9 bases matching TRBD1. The CDR3 consists of 20 residues. In germline, CDR1 is WNHNN, CDR2 SYGVQD (reference sequence). V shed 4 bases, J shed 4 bases, and the junction held 22 bases outside the gene matches. CDR3 sequence: CASSGRRSPKPGTGRETQYF. CDR3 DNA: TGCGCCAGCAGTGGCCGGCGGAGCCCTAAACCGGGGACAGGGAGAGAGACCCAGTACTTC.

This chain uses TRBV3-1 (or the pseudogene TRBV3-2) with TRBJ1-6; D perhaps matches TRBD1 (5 bases). The V end was cut by 4 bases, the J end by 11 bases, with 9 bases between. There are 12 residues in the CDR3. Per the germline V gene, CDR1 is LGHDT and CDR2 is YNNKEL (reference sequence). This chain's CDR3 is CASSRGETPLHF. CDR3 DNA sequence: TGTGCCAGCAGCCGGGGGGAGACACCCCTCCACTTT.

V gene TRBV6-5 combines with J gene TRBJ2-5; D possibly corresponds to TRBD1 (5 bases). Trimming removed 5 bases at V and 4 bases at J, with 11 bases between. Germline CDR1 MNHEY, CDR2 SVGAGI. The CDR3 is made up of 13 amino acids. DNA for the CDR3: TGTGCCAGCAGTCCCCAGGGTCGAGAGACCCAGTACTTC. Translated, it gives CASSPQGRETQYF.

This clone was observed a single time. The rearrangement joins TRBV24-1 to TRBJ1-1; no clear D gene. Germline V gene data show CDR1 as KGHDR and CDR2 as SFDVKD. The CDR3 extends over 11 amino acids. V was shortened by 10 bases and J by 1 base, with 6 bases between the two germline ends. This CDR3 reads CATAPNTEAFF. CDR3 coding DNA: TGTGCCACAGCCCCGAACACTGAAGCTTTCTTT.

The chain recombines TRBV29-1 with TRBJ2-1; TRBD2 might be the D (7 bases). V was clipped by 7 bases and J by 5 bases, with 18 bases between them. The length of the CDR3 is 14 residues. In germline, CDR1 is SQVTM, CDR2 ANQGSEA. As DNA, the CDR3 is TGCAGCGCTAAAAGGGGGGAGGGACACAATGAGCAGTTCTTC. Its translation is CSAKRGEGHNEQFF.

The chain recombines TRBV11-3 with TRBJ2-3; 7 nucleotides line up with TRBD2. Trimming removed 5 bases from V and 2 bases from J; junction bases left unmatched: 4. CDR3 length: 14 amino acids. The V gene's germline CDR1 is SGHNT and CDR2 YENEEA. CDR3 sequence (DNA): TGTGCCAGCAGCCGAGCGGGAATCACAGATACGCAGTATTTT. Translating it yields CASSRAGITDTQYF.

V gene TRBV19 combines with J gene TRBJ1-2; D may be TRBD1 (6 bases). This CDR3 has 20 residues. V lost 0 bases, J lost 4 bases, and 27 bases lay in between. The germline V gene has CDR1 LNHDA and CDR2 SQIVND (reference sequence). CDR3 residues: CASSIEGEGGSLPFSYGYTF. CDR3 nucleotides: TGTGCCAGTAGTATAGAAGGTGAAGGGGGTAGCCTCCCCTTCAGCTATGGCTACACCTTC.